This T cell receptor beta chain came from a study of T cell responses to AZD1222 COVID-19 vaccine. Findings and limits, study-wide: There were vaccine-associated CD4 TCRs across spike, dominant at 160-218 and 743-854. At baseline, seropositivity was found in only a handful of AZD1222 recipients. There were mostly white British donors and more females than males, and clonal diversity was possibly underestimated.

In the case of this clone: The target antigen is unknown.

Sequenced by immunoSEQ multiplex PCR; TCRdb stores in-frame clones only, minus some. This sample's table has more than 110,000 clones. The CDR3 spans 15 residues. The V end lost 1 base, the J end lost 6 bases, and 15 bases lay between the germline ends. Germline values: CDR1 SGHDN, CDR2 FVKESK. The receptor's source is an adult in good health. The rearrangement uses TRBV14 and TRBJ1-1; D gene ambiguous. The sample comprised peripheral blood. CDR3: CASSQANSPGSEAFF. The CDR3 DNA is TGTGCCAGCAGCCAAGCAAATTCCCCCGGCTCTGAAGCTTTCTTT.